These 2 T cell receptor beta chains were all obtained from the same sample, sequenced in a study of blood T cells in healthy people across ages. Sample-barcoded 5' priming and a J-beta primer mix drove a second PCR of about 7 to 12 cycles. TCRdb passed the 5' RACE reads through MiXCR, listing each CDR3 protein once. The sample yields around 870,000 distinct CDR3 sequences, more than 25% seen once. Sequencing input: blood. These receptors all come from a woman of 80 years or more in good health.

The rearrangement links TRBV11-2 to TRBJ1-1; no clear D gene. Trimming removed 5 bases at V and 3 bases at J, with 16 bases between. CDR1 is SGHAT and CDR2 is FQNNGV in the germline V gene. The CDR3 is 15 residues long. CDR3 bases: TGTGCCAGCAGCCCCAGACACCCTTTCTACACTGAAGCTTTCTTT. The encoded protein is CASSPRHPFYTEAFF.

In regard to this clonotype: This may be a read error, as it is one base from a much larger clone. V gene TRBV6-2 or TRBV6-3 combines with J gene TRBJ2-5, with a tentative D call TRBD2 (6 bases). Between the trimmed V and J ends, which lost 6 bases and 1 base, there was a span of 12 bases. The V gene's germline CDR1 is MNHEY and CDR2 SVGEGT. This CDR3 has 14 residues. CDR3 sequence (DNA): TGTGCCAGCAGAAGGGACTGGAGCCAAGAGACCCAGTACTTC. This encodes CASRRDWSQETQYF.